One T cell receptor (beta chain) is described in this entry. Study processing details: Reference gene primers were amplified, and this amplification served to estimate nucleated cell counts. Measured with immunoSEQ multiplex PCR; TCRdb has only the in-frame clones, and not every one. V and J calls and clone size follow that table, whereas D and trimming were derived from the DNA. The top ten hold 3.1% of the sample, which has tens of thousands of clones, about 91% seen once. This specimen belongs to a study of blood T cell repertoires in COVID-19. Study in general: The origin of the acute and convalescent COVID-19 samples was the United States, Italy and Spain. PBMCs, B-cell-depleted T cells, or T cells were the source of the cDNA or gDNA that made up the material.

The junction had 5 bases not matched to a gene; V was cut back by 0 bases and J by 3 bases. The CDR3 sequence is 15 residues long. From germline, CDR1 is SGHRS and CDR2 YFSETQ. The chain employs TRBV5-1 and TRBJ2-7; 8 positions match TRBD2. Material for sequencing was peripheral blood. This TCR derives from a man aged 45 to 65 with acute or convalescent COVID-19. The CDR3, as DNA: TGCGCCAGCAGCTTGGCCGGGACTAGAAACTACGAGCAGTACTTC. Amino acid sequence: CASSLAGTRNYEQYF.